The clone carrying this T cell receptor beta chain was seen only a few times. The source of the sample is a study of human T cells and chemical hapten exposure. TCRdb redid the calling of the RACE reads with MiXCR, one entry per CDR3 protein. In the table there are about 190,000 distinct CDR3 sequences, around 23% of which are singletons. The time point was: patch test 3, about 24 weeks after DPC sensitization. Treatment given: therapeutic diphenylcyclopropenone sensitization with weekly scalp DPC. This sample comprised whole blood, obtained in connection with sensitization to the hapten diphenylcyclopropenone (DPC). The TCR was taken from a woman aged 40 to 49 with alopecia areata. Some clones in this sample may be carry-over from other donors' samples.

Here the CDR3 DNA reads TGTGCCAGCAGTTACTCTGTCGGGGGAGCGGACGGAGGGCGGCATGAGCAGTTCTTC. Its protein is CASSYSVGGADGGRHEQFF. The chain employs TRBV6-2 or TRBV6-3 and TRBJ2-1; weak D call: TRBD2 (6 bases). V was clipped by 0 bases and J by 8 bases, with 26 bases between them. The CDR3 covers 19 residues. The germline CDR1 and CDR2 sequences are MNHEY and SVGEGT.